This T cell receptor beta chain is drawn from a study of cytomegalovirus exposure and HLA in healthy donors. Germline lookup yields CDR1 ENHRY and CDR2 SYGVKD. V was trimmed by 2 bases and J by 1 base, leaving 5 bases between them. This CDR3 contains 14 residues. This PCR relied on a set of 60 Vbeta primers and 13 Jbeta primers. Clones were read by immunoSEQ multiplex PCR, and TCRdb kept only the in-frame ones, dropping some. Found here are some 200,000 clones, about 80% of them singletons; the top ten hold about 2.3%. The TCR was taken from a woman aged 45-65 years in good health and CMV-seronegative. The chain links TRBV10-3 to TRBJ2-2; D is undetermined. Sequenced material: PBMCs. CDR3 nucleotides: TGTGCCATCAGTGAGGGCGGGAACACCGGGGAGCTGTTTTTT. Residues: CAISEGGNTGELFF.